This entry features one T cell receptor (beta chain) sequence. This CDR3 region has 12 residues. Trimming removed 0 bases from V and 4 bases from J, with 3 bases in between. From germline, CDR1 is SGHRS and CDR2 YFSETQ. The data stem from a study of graft-versus-host responses after intestinal transplantation. Measured with immunoSEQ multiplex PCR; TCRdb has only the in-frame clones, and not every one. This sample has around 30,000 clones; nearly 90% occur once, and the top ten carry about 9.9%. The chain couples TRBV5-1 to TRBJ2-3, with D hard to call. The sequencing used PBMCs, collected about 430 days after intestinal transplantation. This TCR derives from a human patient who received an intestinal transplant, so some T cells may come from the graft donor. CDR3 protein: CASSLGADTQYF. CDR3 DNA sequence: TGCGCCAGCAGCTTGGGTGCAGATACGCAGTATTTT.